Described below is a single T cell receptor beta chain sequence and its context. Its antigen is unidentified. The data are from a study of beta chain features in type 1 diabetes. Study-level findings and limits: VDJ junctions from type 1 diabetes patients carried fewer insertions and larger deletions.

V dropped 4 bases and J dropped 4; count of bases not matched to a gene: 13. CDR3 size: 17 residues. Germline assignment: CDR1 LGHNA and CDR2 YSLEER. Expressed TCRB transcripts were sequenced after all isolated RNA was converted to cDNA. Naive, central memory and regulatory T cell samples averaged roughly 3.7 million reads. Clones were sequenced by immunoSEQ multiplex PCR, and TCRdb holds only the in-frame ones, with some missing. The sample contains over 120,000 clones, around a tenth of which appear only once. The chain carries TRBV4-3 and TRBJ2-5; 9 nucleotides match TRBD1. The material sequenced was central memory CD4+ T cells from blood. The TCR sequence derives from a man between 18 and 29 years old in good health. The CDR3 nucleotides are TGCGCCAGCAGCCGCACGGGGGGACAGGGCGGCGGAGAGACCCAGTACTTC. Residues: CASSRTGGQGGGETQYF.